The next 19 T cell receptor beta chains were all read from a single sample in a study of CD8 T cells in ankylosing spondylitis. Their recognized antigens are unknown. From the 5' RACE reads, TCRdb called clonotypes with MiXCR, one entry per CDR3 protein. The sample contains about 480,000 distinct CDR3 sequences, 17% of which appear only once. Study-wide results and caveats: Typical of ankylosing spondylitis blood, it appeared, was a TCR beta motif of several highly homologous variants.

Sequencing used blood, either unsorted or a sorted T cell fraction (not recorded which). The receptor set was obtained from a male donor with ankylosing spondylitis.

This clonotype was found once. The V gene is TRBV6-2 or TRBV6-3, the J gene TRBJ2-1; TRBD1 agrees at 9 bases. This CDR3 contains 18 residues. The germline CDR1 and CDR2 sequences are MNHEY and SVGEGT. V lost 0 bases, J lost 4 bases, and 10 bases stayed unmatched. The DNA for the CDR3 is TGTGCCAGCAGTTACTCCCGGGACAGGGATTGGGTTTACAATGAGCAGTTCTTC. It specifies CASSYSRDRDWVYNEQFF.

V gene TRBV30 combines with J gene TRBJ2-6; no definite D call. Trimming took off 4 bases at V and 3 bases at J, with 10 bases between the two ends. From germline, CDR1 is GTSNPN and CDR2 SVGIG (reference sequence). The CDR3 consists of 14 residues. The CDR3 coding sequence is TGTGCCTGGACCCATGGGGTTGGGGCCAACGTCCTGACTTTC. It yields the protein CAWTHGVGANVLTF.

The chain joins TRBV6-5 to TRBJ2-2; D is undetermined. V lost 2 bases and J lost 1, with 11 bases in between. Germline-derived CDR1 and CDR2 are MNHEY and SVGAGI. This CDR3 spans 16 amino acids. The CDR3 DNA reads TGTGCCAGCAGTTACCACCCAAAGGGGAACACCGGGGAGCTGTTTTTT. Protein: CASSYHPKGNTGELFF.

This clonotype was counted between two and nine times. J is TRBJ1-4 and V is TRBV20-1; D gene uncertain. Germline V lookup: CDR1 DFQATT, CDR2 SNEGSKA (reference sequence). The CDR3 has 11 residues. The V gene lost 4 bases and the J gene lost 6 bases, with 6 bases spanning the gap. The CDR3, as DNA: TGCAGTGCTAATAGGGATGAAAAACTGTTTTTT. Amino acid sequence: CSANRDEKLFF.

A remark on this clonotype: A much bigger clone sits one base away, suggesting this may be a read error. This sequence joins TRBV20-1 and TRBJ2-7; D is ambiguous. The V and J ends lost 0 bases and 3 bases respectively, with 9 bases between them. CDR3 length: 13 amino acids. Germline V gives CDR1 DFQATT, CDR2 SNEGSKA (reference sequence). This CDR3 is CSAREPRHYEQYF. For the CDR3, the DNA is TGCAGTGCTAGAGAACCCCGACACTACGAGCAGTACTTC.

A few counts support this clonotype. V and J are TRBV29-1 and TRBJ2-3, with D uncertain. V was trimmed by 7 bases and J by 1 base, leaving 9 bases between them. Germline CDR1 reads SQVTM; CDR2 reads ANQGSEA. CDR3 size: 12 residues. CDR3: CSALDGTDTQYF. CDR3 DNA: TGCAGCGCCTTGGATGGCACAGATACGCAGTATTTT.

The chain links TRBV5-5 to TRBJ2-4, with TRBD2 identical over 11 bases. CDR3 size: 16 residues. J was trimmed by 5 bases and V by 0 bases; bases with no gene match: 4. Germline assignment: CDR1 SGHKS and CDR2 YYEKEE (reference sequence). For the CDR3, the DNA is TGTGCCAGCAGCTTGGCTTTAGCGGGGGGGCAAAACATTCAGTACTTC. This gives the protein CASSLALAGGQNIQYF.

In regard to this clonotype: A read error may be the cause here, since a much bigger clone is one base away. The chain uses TRBV28 and TRBJ2-1, with D tentatively TRBD1 or TRBD2 (5 bases each). The CDR3 has 18 residues. Germline V gene sequence: CDR1 MDHEN, CDR2 SYDVKM. V lost 8 bases to trimming and J lost 8 bases, with 31 bases between them. The CDR3 DNA reads TGTGCCAGCGGCCACCTTGGGGGTTCGCGGTGGGGCGTTGATGAGCAGTTCTTC. Its translation is CASGHLGGSRWGVDEQFF.

V usage is TRBV24-1 and J usage is TRBJ2-1, with a weak D call TRBD1 (5 bases). V gave up 1 base and J gave up 6 bases, with 9 bases separating them. The length of the CDR3 is 14 residues. Germline V lookup: CDR1 KGHDR, CDR2 SFDVKD. This CDR3 reads CATSDLTGRNEQFF. In DNA form, the CDR3 reads TGTGCCACCAGTGATTTAACAGGTCGCAATGAGCAGTTCTTC.

This clonotype was counted between two and nine times. The rearrangement joins TRBV5-6 to TRBJ2-1; D is possibly TRBD1 or TRBD2 (6 bases each). The CDR3 is 15 amino acids. V was shortened by 6 bases and J by 0 bases, with 13 bases between the two germline ends. Germline CDR1 is SGHDT and CDR2 is YYEEEE. CDR3 in amino acids: CASISWGASYNEQFF. CDR3 bases: TGTGCCAGCATCAGCTGGGGGGCCTCCTACAATGAGCAGTTCTTC.

This clonotype was detected many times. V and J are TRBV5-1 and TRBJ2-7; D tentatively fits TRBD1 or TRBD2 (5 bases each). Germline lookup yields CDR1 SGHRS and CDR2 YFSETQ. V was trimmed by 2 bases and J by 3 bases, leaving 9 bases between them. This CDR3 contains 13 residues. The CDR3 DNA sequence: TGCGCCAGCAGCTTTCCTGGGGGCTACGAGCAGTACTTC. This translates into CASSFPGGYEQYF.

The gene calls are TRBV6-2 or TRBV6-3 and TRBJ2-7; the D gene could be TRBD1 or TRBD2 (5 bases each). With 2 bases removed from V and 1 base from J, the gap between germline ends came to 18 bases. Germline CDR1 reads MNHEY; CDR2 reads SVGEGT. This CDR3 is built from 17 residues. The CDR3 loop reads CASSYGLRAGLSYEQYF. DNA of the CDR3: TGTGCCAGCAGTTACGGGCTGCGGGCAGGGCTATCCTACGAGCAGTACTTC.

This clonotype was recorded at least ten times. This rearrangement joins TRBV12-3 or TRBV12-4 to TRBJ2-1; the D gene could be TRBD1 or TRBD2 (5 bases each). V was shortened by 3 bases and J by 0 bases, with 15 bases between the two germline ends. This CDR3 comprises 17 residues. The CDR3 protein is CASSFKGRGSSYNEQFF. The DNA for the CDR3 is TGTGCCAGCAGTTTCAAGGGGCGAGGGAGCTCCTACAATGAGCAGTTCTTC.

V and J are TRBV6-2 or TRBV6-3 and TRBJ2-7; 8 positions match TRBD1. The CDR3 spans 14 residues. V was pared by 2 bases and J by 2 bases, with 2 bases of the junction left unmatched. Germline CDR1 reads MNHEY; CDR2 reads SVGEGT. In nucleotides, the CDR3 is TGTGCCAGCAGTTACCAACAGGGGGCCTACGAGCAGTACTTC. This codes for CASSYQQGAYEQYF.

The gene calls are TRBV7-8 and TRBJ2-3, with 11 bases that match TRBD2. Germline values: CDR1 SGHVS, CDR2 FQNEAQ. Trimming cost V 4 bases and J 2 bases; bases outside gene matches: 11. The CDR3 runs to 18 residues. The CDR3 coding sequence is TGTGCCAGCAGCTCCTCCCGACTAGCGGGAAAACTCACAGATACGCAGTATTTT. Its protein product is CASSSSRLAGKLTDTQYF.

Judged by abundance, this clonotype is medium-sized. The DNA is omitted, as the CDR3 cannot be located on it reliably, and the CDR3 follows TCRdb's listing. This rearrangement joins TRBV29-1 to TRBJ1-2; the DNA was not used to check the table's D call, TRBD1. Germline CDR1 reads SQVTM; CDR2 reads ANQGSEA. The CDR3 totals 12 residues, both ends included. CDR3 loop: CSVALGTGTHTF.

This clonotype came up many times. This chain joins TRBV5-8 and TRBJ2-7, with D possibly matching TRBD1 (6 bases). V shed 2 bases and J shed 2 bases, with 20 bases lying between them. CDR1 and CDR2 (germline): SGHTS, YDEGEE. The CDR3 consists of 17 residues. The CDR3 sequence: CASSFGSYRDTPYEQYF. The CDR3 DNA reads as TGTGCCAGCAGCTTTGGATCCTACCGGGACACTCCCTACGAGCAGTACTTC.

This clonotype has a handful of counts. A much larger clone lies a single base off, so this may be a read error. This chain links TRBV6-2 or TRBV6-3 with TRBJ2-6; D may be TRBD1 (6 bases). From germline, CDR1 is MNHEY and CDR2 SVGEGT. V lost 2 bases and J 2 bases, leaving 7 bases between the germline ends. CDR3 length equals 15 residues. CDR3 region: CASSYGGAGANVLTF. CDR3 in DNA: TGTGCCAGCAGTTACGGGGGCGCTGGGGCCAACGTCCTGACTTTC.

The chain combines TRBV20-1 with TRBJ1-3, with D perhaps TRBD1 (5 bases). V lost 5 bases, J lost 2 bases, and 13 bases lay in between. This CDR3 contains 14 residues. From germline, CDR1 is DFQATT and CDR2 SNEGSKA (reference sequence). The DNA of the CDR3 is TGCAGTGCTGTCCGGGACCCCACTGGAAACACCATATATTTT. This sequence encodes CSAVRDPTGNTIYF.